The rows below give T cell receptor beta chains drawn from one sample of a study of beta chain features in type 1 diabetes. Generated by immunoSEQ multiplex PCR, the TCRdb table keeps only in-frame clones and is missing some. The sample holds about 160,000 clones, approximately 10% seen once. Sequenced material: central memory CD4+ T cells from blood. Receptors were obtained from a man aged 25-45 years with type 1 diabetes. Each CDR3 is given with its conserved first and last residue. Each record gives: V gene, D gene, clone size, J gene, CDR3 protein, CDR3 DNA. D genes are given only for firm matches. Part of the rows lack a size; the others show once, few, many or a class for expanded clones.

TRBV28	TRBD1	.	TRBJ1-5	CASIGTVYNQPQHF	TGTGCCAGCATCGGGACAGTATATAATCAGCCCCAGCATTTT
TRBV28	.	.	TRBJ1-5	CASSSAEGQPQHF	TGTGCCAGCAGTTCCGCCGAGGGACAGCCCCAGCATTTT
TRBV5-1	TRBD2	few	TRBJ2-5	CASRLAGGMRETQYF	TGCGCCAGTAGGCTAGCGGGAGGGATGAGAGAGACCCAGTACTTC
TRBV7-9	.	few	TRBJ2-7	CASSLGGGSTYYEQYF	TGTGCCAGCAGCCTAGGAGGGGGATCCACCTACTACGAGCAGTACTTC
TRBV2	TRBD1	few	TRBJ1-2	CASSFGTGGYGYTF	TGTGCCAGCAGTTTCGGGACAGGGGGCTATGGCTACACCTTC
TRBV7-6	.	few	TRBJ2-3	CASSKGLDTQYF	TGTGCCAGCAGCAAGGGGCTAGATACGCAGTATTTT
TRBV7-8	TRBD2	.	TRBJ2-3	CASSLQREGADTQYF	TGTGCCAGCAGCTTGCAGCGGGAGGGCGCAGATACGCAGTATTTT
TRBV11-2	TRBD1	.	TRBJ1-1	CASSFDRGQLVNTEAFF	TGTGCCAGCAGCTTTGACAGGGGGCAGCTCGTGAACACTGAAGCTTTCTTT
TRBV6-1	.	few	TRBJ2-7	CASRDSYEQYF	TGTGCCAGCAGGGACAGCTACGAGCAGTACTTC
TRBV9	.	few	TRBJ2-7	CASSAPEDSYEQYF	TGTGCCAGCAGCGCCCCAGAGGACTCCTACGAGCAGTACTTC
TRBV5-6	TRBD1	.	TRBJ2-4	CASSSGQGINIQYF	TGTGCCAGCAGCTCGGGACAGGGAATAAACATTCAGTACTTC
TRBV27	TRBD1	.	TRBJ2-3	CASSPDRVADTQYF	TGTGCCAGCAGTCCCGACAGGGTGGCAGATACGCAGTATTTT
TRBV30	.	.	TRBJ1-1	CAWSERWTEAFF	TGTGCCTGGTCGGAGAGGTGGACTGAAGCTTTCTTT
TRBV6-5	TRBD1	.	TRBJ1-2	CASSLRDSYGYTF	TGTGCCAGCAGCCTAAGGGACAGCTATGGCTACACCTTC
TRBV2	TRBD2	.	TRBJ2-1	CASSEPAGGGNEQFF	TGTGCCAGCAGTGAACCTGCGGGAGGAGGGAATGAGCAGTTCTTC
TRBV4-2	TRBD1	.	TRBJ2-5	CASSPGTAQETQYF	TGTGCCAGCAGCCCCGGGACAGCCCAAGAGACCCAGTACTTC
TRBV25-1	TRBD1	many	TRBJ2-5	CASSALRGRTETQYF	TGTGCCAGCAGTGCGTTGAGGGGGCGCACAGAGACCCAGTACTTC
TRBV25-1	.	.	TRBJ2-7	CASSRDSGYEQYF	TGTGCCAGCAGTCGCGACTCTGGTTACGAGCAGTACTTC
TRBV5-6	.	.	TRBJ2-7	CASSLRGSYEQYF	TGTGCCAGCAGCTTGAGAGGAAGCTACGAGCAGTACTTC
TRBV14	.	.	TRBJ1-1	CASSPYPGGENTEAFF	TGTGCCAGCAGCCCCTATCCGGGGGGGGAAAACACTGAAGCTTTCTTT
TRBV30	TRBD2	few	TRBJ2-3	CAWSVGGGFDTQYF	TGTGCCTGGAGTGTTGGGGGAGGGTTTGATACGCAGTATTTT
TRBV30	TRBD1	many	TRBJ2-2	CAWRGGRKNTGELFF	TGTGCCTGGAGAGGGGGCCGGAAAAACACCGGGGAGCTGTTTTTT
TRBV9	.	few	TRBJ2-7	CASSVGGVHEQYF	TGTGCCAGCAGCGTAGGAGGAGTTCACGAGCAGTACTTC